This T cell receptor (beta chain) derives from a study of control samples from healthy donors and cancer patients. The germline CDR1 and CDR2 sequences are SGDLS and YYNGEE. V shed 3 bases and J 8 bases; nucleotides not matched to a gene: 5. The CDR3 contains 14 residues. Produced via immunoSEQ multiplex PCR; TCRdb's table is partial and in-frame only. This table holds more than 150,000 clones, around 93% found once. The sequence was obtained from a man between 18 and 29 years old in good health. The sequencing sample was made of blood. J is TRBJ2-2 and V is TRBV9; 9 nucleotides match TRBD1. Written as DNA, the CDR3 is TGTGCCAGCAGCGCCGACAGGGGGTCAGGGGAGCTGTTTTTT. It specifies CASSADRGSGELFF.